Below, 14 T cell receptor beta chains from the same sample are listed, as sequenced in a study of healthy donors' naive CD4 and CD8 T cells (dated by TCRdb to 2014 to 2015). Data came from a 454 GS FLX Titanium. A previously published linear amplification protocol was used to build the TCR libraries, starting from roughly 500 ng of total RNA. TCRdb reprocessing: public reads trimmed at Q25 with fastp, clones called with MiXCR, in-frame beta chains kept. Entries that share a CDR3 protein sequence are merged under the most common genes and DNA. Here the sample has about 180,000 distinct CDR3 sequences; 65% to 75% occur a single time. The top ten constitute 2% to 2.5% of the sample. Material: naive CD4+ and CD8+ T cells sorted from blood, pooled from several donors. The cell subset or site label, as the study defines it: FACS-sorted naive CD4+ (CD45RO-CD45RA+) and naive CD8+ (CD45RA+CD27bright) T cells. The receptor set was obtained from a pool of human donors in good health; the sample pools cells from several healthy donors.

The chain uses TRBV5-1 and TRBJ2-7; TRBD1 matches at 12 bases. Germline CDR1 reads SGHRS; CDR2 reads YFSETQ. CDR3 length: 16 residues. Germline trimming cut 0 bases from V and 7 bases from J; bases unmatched to any gene: 8. The CDR3 loop is CASSLVVGQGASEQYF. The CDR3 bases are TGCGCCAGCAGCTTGGTCGTGGGACAGGGGGCTAGTGAGCAGTACTTC.

This sequence joins TRBV5-1 and TRBJ2-2, with TRBD1 matching over 8 bases. Trimming cost V 6 bases and J 4 bases; bases outside gene matches: 11. This CDR3 is built from 16 residues. Germline V lookup: CDR1 SGHRS, CDR2 YFSETQ. In DNA form, the CDR3 reads TGCGCCAGCACCCGAAACCAGGGGGCACGCACCGGGGAGCTGTTTTTT. It translates to CASTRNQGARTGELFF.

The rearrangement joins TRBV6-5 to TRBJ1-1, with D tentatively TRBD1 (5 bases). CDR1 MNHEY and CDR2 SVGAGI come from the germline V gene. The germline V and J ends were trimmed by 10 bases and 2 bases, with 20 bases remaining between them. The CDR3 consists of 15 residues. For the CDR3, the DNA is TGTGCCATCAGGAACCGGGACGGATCTAACACTGAAGCTTTCTTT. It is translated as CAIRNRDGSNTEAFF.

J is TRBJ1-1 and V is TRBV30; 7 bases agree with TRBD1. Germline CDR1 and CDR2: GTSNPN and SVGIG (reference sequence). The CDR3 extends over 13 amino acids. Trimming removed 1 base from V and 3 bases from J; junction bases left unmatched: 2. The CDR3 DNA follows: TGTGCCTGGAGTGGACAGGGTTACACTGAAGCTTTCTTT. This translates into CAWSGQGYTEAFF.

This chain links TRBV19 with TRBJ1-2; TRBD1 agrees at 7 bases. The germline V gene encodes CDR1 LNHDA and CDR2 SQIVND (reference sequence). The CDR3 is 15 residues long. The trim removed 4 bases at V and 0 bases at J, leaving 5 bases unmatched. Here the CDR3 reads CASSRGTESNYGYTF. CDR3 in DNA: TGTGCCAGTAGTAGAGGGACAGAATCTAACTATGGCTACACCTTC.

This chain joins TRBV15 and TRBJ2-7; TRBD1 is a possible D gene (6 bases). The CDR3 sequence is 14 residues long. V shed 4 bases and J shed 5 bases, with 15 bases lying between them. The germline V gene has CDR1 LNHNV and CDR2 YYDKDF (reference sequence). The CDR3 reads CATSNSTTGHEQYF. For the CDR3, the DNA is TGTGCCACCAGCAACTCAACGACAGGCCACGAGCAGTACTTC.

V usage is TRBV27 and J usage is TRBJ2-7; possible D gene TRBD2, 5 bases. With 0 bases removed from V and 3 bases from J, the gap between germline ends came to 6 bases. The CDR3 totals 13 residues. Germline V lookup: CDR1 MNHEY, CDR2 SMNVEV (reference sequence). CDR3 amino acids: CASSLSGVYEQYF. As DNA, the CDR3 is TGTGCCAGCAGTTTATCGGGAGTCTACGAGCAGTACTTC.

This clonotype came up a few times. The V gene is TRBV20-1, the J gene TRBJ2-3; TRBD2 might be the D (6 bases). Per the germline V gene, CDR1 is DFQATT and CDR2 is SNEGSKA (reference sequence). V lost 0 bases and J lost 0, with 10 bases in between. This CDR3 has 15 residues. The CDR3 DNA sequence: TGCAGTGCTAGAGATATAGCGGAAAGCACAGATACGCAGTATTTT. Its protein is CSARDIAESTDTQYF.

V is TRBV30 and J is TRBJ2-1; TRBD1 agrees at 9 bases. The CDR3 runs 13 residues. Germline assignment: CDR1 GTSNPN and CDR2 SVGIG (reference sequence). With 1 base clipped from V and 15 bases from J, the junction kept 10 bases outside the gene matches. The CDR3 bases are TGTGCCTGGAGTGAAGGGACAGGGTCCCCACGGTTCTTC. Its protein product is CAWSEGTGSPRFF.

The rearrangement joins TRBV7-8 to TRBJ2-3; TRBD1 aligns across 7 bases. The V and J ends lost 5 bases and 5 bases, in that order; junction bases with no gene match: 7. This CDR3 has 14 amino acids. CDR1 SGHVS and CDR2 FQNEAQ come from the germline V gene. The CDR3 DNA sequence: TGTGCCAGCAGCACGTGGGACAGTCAAGATACGCAGTATTTT. Residues: CASSTWDSQDTQYF.

The V and J genes are TRBV6-5 and TRBJ1-6; D ambiguous. V lost 2 bases, J lost 7 bases, and 3 bases lay in between. The CDR3 totals 12 residues. The germline CDR1 and CDR2 sequences are MNHEY and SVGAGI. CDR3: CASSYQNSPLHF. CDR3 DNA: TGTGCCAGCAGTTACCAGAATTCACCCCTCCACTTT.

A few counts support this clonotype. This chain connects TRBV29-1 to TRBJ1-4; 10 nucleotides agree with TRBD1. CDR1 is SQVTM, CDR2 ANQGSEA, per germline. The CDR3 runs to 13 residues. The V segment lost 4 bases and the J segment 4 bases; nucleotides outside the gene matches: 0. For the CDR3, the DNA is TGCAGCGTTGGGGACAGGGGTAATGAAAAACTGTTTTTT. Translating it yields CSVGDRGNEKLFF.

The chain is built from TRBV6-5 and TRBJ2-1, with 9 bases fitting TRBD2. Germline V gene lookup returns CDR1 MNHEY and CDR2 SVGAGI. V was pared by 4 bases and J by 5 bases, with 9 bases of the junction left unmatched. The CDR3 length is 16 residues. This CDR3 reads CASSSLAGVPHNEQFF. The CDR3 DNA is TGTGCCAGCAGTTCGTTAGCGGGAGTTCCCCACAATGAGCAGTTCTTC.

The chain combines TRBV7-9 with TRBJ1-3; the D is unclear. Germline CDR1 is SEHNR and CDR2 is FQNEAQ (reference sequence). CDR3 length: 15 amino acids. Trimming shortened V by 3 bases and J by 1 base, and 10 bases separated the two germline ends. In nucleotides, the CDR3 is TGTGCCAGCAGCTTTTTAATGAGTTCTGGAAACACCATATATTTT. Amino acid sequence: CASSFLMSSGNTIYF. Filled out from reference TRBV7-9 and TRBJ1-3, the complete variable domain reads DTGVSQNPRHKITKRGQNVTFRCDPISEHNRLYWYRQTLGQGPEFLTYFQNEAQLEKSRLLSDRFSAERPKGSFSTLEIQRTEQGDSAMYLCASSFLMSSGNTIYFGEGSWLTVV.